This paragraph reports one T cell receptor (beta chain). Its antigen is still unknown. The data derive from a study of cytomegalovirus exposure and HLA in healthy donors. Whole-study findings and limits: More than 150 TCR beta chains were listed as cytomegalovirus-associated. As a later analysis showed, a missense DCLRE1C variant was linked to trimming of TCR beta V- and J-genes.

This CDR3 is built from 14 residues. The V gene lost 7 bases and the J gene lost 4 bases, with 17 bases spanning the gap. Germline V gene sequence: CDR1 SEHNR, CDR2 FQNEAQ (reference sequence). PCR involved 60 Vbeta and 13 Jbeta primers. TCRdb's table, derived via immunoSEQ multiplex PCR, lists solely in-frame clones and lacks some. This sample carries about 190,000 clones, about 77% of them seen once, and the ten largest clones take approximately 4.8%. The sample consisted of PBMCs. This TCR was sampled from a man aged 25-45 years in good health and CMV-seropositive. The rearrangement links TRBV7-9 to TRBJ2-7, with D unresolved. CDR3: CASTLEGALYEQYF. For the CDR3, the DNA is TGTGCCAGCACCCTAGAAGGTGCCCTTTACGAGCAGTACTTC. Variable domain in full (rest from reference TRBV7-9 and TRBJ2-7): DTGVSQNPRHKITKRGQNVTFRCDPISEHNRLYWYRQTLGQGPEFLTYFQNEAQLEKSRLLSDRFSAERPKGSFSTLEIQRTEQGDSAMYLCASTLEGALYEQYFGPGTRLTVT.